The clone carrying this T cell receptor beta chain is a singleton in its sample. The antigen is not known. The data were taken from a study of cytomegalovirus exposure and HLA in healthy donors. Germline V gene data show CDR1 as MNHNY and CDR2 as SVGAGI (reference sequence). The CDR3 extends over 14 amino acids. J gave up 7 bases and V 2 bases, and 5 bases lay outside the gene matches. Everyone who donated was a healthy bone marrow donor. The PCR ran on 60 Vbeta and 13 Jbeta primers. Method: immunoSEQ multiplex PCR; TCRdb's copy keeps in-frame clones and lacks some. The sample consists of 150,000 to 200,000 clones, around 72% of them appearing once. Study-wide points: In a later analysis, most CMV-associated TCR beta chains appeared HLA-restricted. In an earlier analysis, most TCR beta V segments were productive about 87% or about 30% of the time.

This receptor was identified in a woman between 40 and 55 years old in good health and CMV-seropositive. The source material was PBMCs. This chain connects TRBV6-6 to TRBJ2-1; the match to TRBD2 covers 7 bases. The CDR3 spells CASSYLGGNNEQFF. The DNA of the CDR3 is TGTGCCAGCAGTTACCTCGGGGGGAATAATGAGCAGTTCTTC.